This T cell receptor beta chain was retrieved from a study of T cell changes during pregnancy in multiple sclerosis. The protocol was immunoSEQ multiplex PCR, while the TCRdb copy is restricted to in-frame clones and leaves out a portion. The sample records about 39,000 clones, around 92% being singletons. Deletions cut 5 bases from V and 4 bases from J, with 15 bases between. The CDR3 sequence is 14 residues long. Looked up from germline, CDR1 is MNHEY and CDR2 is SMNVEV (reference sequence). This chain uses TRBV27 with TRBJ2-7, with D uncertain. The clonotype originates from a female donor with multiple sclerosis, enrolled in a pregnancy study. The sample here was CD8+ T cells from peripheral blood mononuclear cells, taken before pregnancy. The CDR3 is CASSPNPSFYEQYF. The CDR3 DNA reads TGTGCCAGCAGTCCTAATCCTTCTTTTTACGAGCAGTACTTC.